What follows is one T cell receptor beta chain and its context. Its specificity is not known. The record originates from a study of OX40 agonist ivuxolimab in advanced cancers. General study results and limits: The average count of expanded clones was higher among CD8+ T cells than among CD4+. Dosing at 0.1 to 3.0 mg/kg was accompanied by clonal expansion of CD4+ and CD8+ blood T cells by week 6. Part of the nonresponder group also had normalized T-cell clonal expansion that was low.

The germline V gene encodes CDR1 SGHTA and CDR2 FQGNSA. There are 15 residues in the CDR3. The germline V and J ends were trimmed by 1 base and 2 bases, with 9 bases remaining between them. Clones were sequenced by immunoSEQ multiplex PCR, and TCRdb holds only the in-frame ones, with some missing. The data show 70,000 or so clones, roughly 89% seen once. The source was CD4+ or CD8+ T cells sorted from blood, collected in a trial of the OX40 agonist ivuxolimab. The TCR was taken from an adult with an advanced solid tumor such as melanoma, head and neck, liver or kidney cancer. This chain connects TRBV7-2 to TRBJ1-3; D ambiguous. This chain's CDR3 is CASSLVREAGNTIYF. CDR3 DNA sequence: TGTGCCAGCAGCTTAGTAAGGGAAGCTGGAAACACCATATATTTT.